This record looks at one TCR beta chain sequence and its context. The antigen is unknown. These data come from a study of cytomegalovirus exposure and HLA in healthy donors. Whole-study context: From HLA-typed donors, an early data release held about 92 million unique TCRs.

The PCR was carried out with 60 Vbeta primers and 13 Jbeta primers. Sequenced by immunoSEQ multiplex PCR; TCRdb stores in-frame clones only, minus some. The sample includes 60,000 to 85,000 clones, 80% to 90% of them seen just once. The CDR3 length is 14 residues. Regarding the study as a whole: Immune exposure was documented only through CMV serostatus.

The TCR sequence derives from a man in his 70s in good health and CMV-seropositive. J is TRBJ2-7 and V is TRBV21-1; whether TRBD2, the table's D call, matches the DNA was not checked. TRBV21-1 is a recognized pseudogene. Sequences were obtained from PBMCs. This chain's CDR3 is CASSPRGGAGEQYF. The CDR3 nucleotides read TGTGCCAGCAGCCCTCGGGGAGGGGCGGGGGAGCAGTACTTC.